This T cell receptor (beta chain) was recorded in a study of T cells after posttransplantation cyclophosphamide. Study-wide points: Donor-recipient repertoire similarity was low at 1-2 months, rising over year one. TRB overlap between skin or GI tissue T cells and blood was limited.

Only in-frame clones appear in the TCRdb table, and some are missing; sequencing was by immunoSEQ multiplex PCR. The sample shows 35,000 to 45,000 clones, roughly 73% of them seen only once. Treatment was busulfan-fludarabine conditioning, a marrow graft, and cyclophosphamide on days +3 and +4. J gave up 1 base and V 4 bases, and 1 base lay outside the gene matches. This CDR3 comprises 14 residues. Germline V gene sequence: CDR1 MDHEN, CDR2 SYDVKM. Note on this clone: Its specificity is not known.

The rearrangement joins TRBV28 to TRBJ1-1, with 9 bases lining up with TRBD1. This sample comprised CD4+ T cells sorted from blood, obtained approximately 1,900 days after a stem cell transplant with posttransplant cyclophosphamide. The receptor comes from a female patient aged 35 to 55 who received an allogeneic stem cell transplant from a related donor, was CMV-positive, and had no GVHD. Some T cells may originate from the graft donor. For the CDR3, the DNA is TGTGCCAGCAGTTACAGGGGGCGGAACACTGAAGCTTTCTTT. This encodes CASSYRGRNTEAFF.